This T cell receptor beta chain was documented in a study of cytomegalovirus exposure and HLA in healthy donors. The study ran its PCR with 60 Vbeta and 13 Jbeta primers. Here immunoSEQ multiplex PCR was the method, and the copy in TCRdb shows in-frame clones only, minus some. This sample carries 70,000 to 100,000 clones, with approximately 6% going to the ten biggest clones. The CDR3 runs 13 residues. Germline V gives CDR1 SQVTM, CDR2 ANQGSEA. V lost 4 bases and J lost 6; bases outside the gene matches: 9. This sequence originates from a girl aged 10 to 17 in good health and CMV-seropositive. The specimen sequenced was PBMCs. The genes are TRBV29-1 and TRBJ2-7; 7 bases map to TRBD1. The CDR3 DNA is TGCAGCGTTGCGACAGGGTCAGCCTCCGAGCAGTACTTC. This translates into CSVATGSASEQYF.